This TCR beta chain was captured in a study of blood T cell repertoires in COVID-19. The V and J ends lost 4 bases and 8 bases respectively, with 18 bases between them. Germline assignment: CDR1 SGHRS and CDR2 YFSETQ. The CDR3 is made up of 14 amino acids. Sequenced by immunoSEQ multiplex PCR; TCRdb stores in-frame clones only, minus some. The table has some 150,000 clones, less than 90% seen once. The participants were between roughly 18 and 89 years old and came from some 25 US areas. The TCR was taken from a human donor with acute COVID-19. The donor label of this sample is uncertain. The rearrangement joins TRBV5-1 to TRBJ1-2; D is undetermined. The sample taken for sequencing was PBMCs or T cells enriched from blood (not recorded which). CDR3 DNA: TGCGCCAGCAGCCTGTCCGCGGGGAAGTTGGGCTACACCTTC. Encoded protein: CASSLSAGKLGYTF.